This TCR beta chain is drawn from a study of T cells in localized non-small cell lung cancer. General study points: Adjacent lung was found to contain a median roughly 60 of the top 100 tumor clones. It remains possible that heterogeneity exists, since only one tumor region was sequenced. Uninvolved adjacent lung had more T cell clonality than any other tissue, topping tumor.

Assay: immunoSEQ multiplex PCR; the TCRdb copy retains only in-frame clones and omits some. The sample shows fewer than 20,000 clones, roughly 84% of them seen only once. Turning to this clone: What it binds is not known.

The CDR3 covers 18 residues. Per germline, CDR1 MDHEN and CDR2 SYDVKM. V gave up 6 bases and J gave up 0 bases; unmatched junction bases: 12. The receptor's source is a male donor aged 60 or older with stage I lung adenocarcinoma. The chain combines TRBV28 with TRBJ1-3; TRBD1 matches 9 bases. The sequencing used peripheral blood, collected before any cancer treatment. The CDR3, as DNA: TGTGCCAGCAGCCAACCGGGACAGGGACTGAGCTCTGGAAACACCATATATTTT. Protein: CASSQPGQGLSSGNTIYF.